This T cell receptor beta chain was obtained from a study of shared T cell receptors in the human thymus. The CDR3 has 14 amino acids. Germline lookup yields CDR1 MGHRA and CDR2 YSYEKL. Trimming removed 4 bases from V and 3 bases from J, with 10 bases in between. The assay was immunoSEQ multiplex PCR, and TCRdb's table has in-frame clones only and misses some. The table lists 700,000 or so clones, approximately 85% of them singletons, with more than 0.01% in the top ten. These same data were also listed under a study on human thymus T cells. As reported in that work: Among thymic and blood repertoires, usage of V and J genes appeared biased. Thymic TCR repertoires of unrelated people reportedly overlapped highly.

Input material: thymocytes. The receptor was isolated from a girl less than two years old with a congenital heart defect. J is TRBJ1-5 and V is TRBV4-1, with D uncertain. CDR3 region: CASSLGGHNQPQHF. The CDR3 DNA sequence: TGCGCCAGCAGCCTGGGCGGGCACAATCAGCCCCAGCATTTT.